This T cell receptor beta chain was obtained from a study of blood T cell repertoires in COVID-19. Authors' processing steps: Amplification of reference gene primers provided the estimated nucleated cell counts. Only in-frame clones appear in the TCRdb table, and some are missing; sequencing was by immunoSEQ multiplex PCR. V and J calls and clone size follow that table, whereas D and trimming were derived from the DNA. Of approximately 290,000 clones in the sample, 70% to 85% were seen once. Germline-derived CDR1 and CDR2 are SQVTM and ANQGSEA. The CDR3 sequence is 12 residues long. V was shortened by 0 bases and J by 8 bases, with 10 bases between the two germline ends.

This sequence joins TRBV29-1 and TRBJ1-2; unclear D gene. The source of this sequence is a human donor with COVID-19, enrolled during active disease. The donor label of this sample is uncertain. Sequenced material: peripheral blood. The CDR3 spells CSVEEVGLGYTF. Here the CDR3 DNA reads TGCAGCGTTGAAGAAGTCGGACTGGGCTACACCTTC.